This T cell receptor (beta chain) was captured in a study of CD8 T cells in ankylosing spondylitis. Concerning this clonotype: The target antigen is unknown.

CDR3 length: 16 amino acids. Trimming removed 1 base from V and 2 bases from J, with 15 bases in between. Germline V gene sequence: CDR1 DFQATT, CDR2 SNEGSKA (reference sequence). Quantitative 5'-RACE with molecular barcodes generated TCR beta libraries. In TCRdb, the 5' RACE reads were re-called with MiXCR into one record per CDR3 protein. The table includes about 440,000 distinct CDR3 sequences, about 15% detected once. Overall study results and limits: Reported data indicate significant enrichment of disease-linked clones within matched ankylosing spondylitis synovial fluid. A TCR beta motif made of several highly homologous variants seemed typical of ankylosing spondylitis blood.

Sequencing used blood, either unsorted or a sorted T cell fraction (not recorded which). The genes are TRBV20-1 and TRBJ1-5; D possibly corresponds to TRBD1 (5 bases). This TCR was sampled from a male donor with ankylosing spondylitis. CDR3 DNA sequence: TGCAGTGCTAGAGTCGGAGCCCCGGGGGGCAATCAGCCCCAGCATTTT. Amino acids: CSARVGAPGGNQPQHF.